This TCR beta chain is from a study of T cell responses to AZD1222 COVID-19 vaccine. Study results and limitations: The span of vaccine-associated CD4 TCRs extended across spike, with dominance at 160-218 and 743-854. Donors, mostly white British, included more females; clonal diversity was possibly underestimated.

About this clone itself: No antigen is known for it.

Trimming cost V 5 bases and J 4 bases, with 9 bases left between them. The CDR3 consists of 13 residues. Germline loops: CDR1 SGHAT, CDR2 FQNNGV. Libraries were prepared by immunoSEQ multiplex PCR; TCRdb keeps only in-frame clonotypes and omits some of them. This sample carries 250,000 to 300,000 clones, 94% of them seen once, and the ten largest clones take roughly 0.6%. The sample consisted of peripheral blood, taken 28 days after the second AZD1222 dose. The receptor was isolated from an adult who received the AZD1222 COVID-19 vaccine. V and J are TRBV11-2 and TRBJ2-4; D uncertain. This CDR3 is CASSPFRKNIQYF. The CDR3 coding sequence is TGTGCCAGCAGCCCTTTCAGAAAAAACATTCAGTACTTC.